The rows below give T cell receptor beta chains drawn from one sample of a study of cytomegalovirus exposure and HLA in healthy donors. Sequencing was performed with immunoSEQ multiplex PCR; in TCRdb, only in-frame clones are kept and a portion is missing. The sample has about 150,000 clones, 90% seen once. The sample comprised PBMCs. These receptors were collected from a woman aged 30 to 39 in good health and CMV-seropositive. Both conserved end residues are part of each CDR3. The order of the fields is V gene, J gene, D gene, clone size, CDR3 DNA, CDR3 protein. The D gene is left open where the match is weak. Not all rows give a size; the values are once, few, many and, for expanded clones, a class.

>TRBV6-1|TRBJ2-1|-|-
TGTGCCAGCAACCAGGACTCCTCGGGTGGTTGGGAGCAGTTCTTC
CASNQDSSGGWEQFF
>TRBV28|TRBJ1-1|-|-
TGTGCCAGCAGTTTCGCGACAGAGAACACTGAAGCTTTCTTT
CASSFATENTEAFF
>TRBV5-1|TRBJ2-3|TRBD2|-
TGCGCCAGCAGCGAGACTAGCGGGAGTATTACAGATACGCAGTATTTT
CASSETSGSITDTQYF
>TRBV6-5|TRBJ2-4|TRBD1|-
TGTGCCAGCAGTAATCGGGACAGCCAAGACATTCAGTACTTC
CASSNRDSQDIQYF
>TRBV7-9|TRBJ2-2|-|-
TGTGCCAGCAGCTTACAATCCCCCACCGGGGAGCTGTTTTTT
CASSLQSPTGELFF
>TRBV7-3|TRBJ2-2|TRBD1|-
TGTGCCAGCAGCCCCCAGGGGGCCAACGGGGAGCTGTTTTTT
CASSPQGANGELFF
>TRBV14|TRBJ2-1|-|-
TGTGCCAGCAGCCCGCTTACCTCTGGGCTAGCGTCAAATGAGCAGTTCTTC
CASSPLTSGLASNEQFF
>TRBV7-6|TRBJ2-3|TRBD2|-
TGTGCCAGCAGCTTAGCTCCGGGAGGTAGCACAGATACGCAGTATTTT
CASSLAPGGSTDTQYF
>TRBV19|TRBJ2-1|-|-
TGTGCCAGTAGTACACGGAGCCCCCTCCTTCTGGGTGAGCAGTTCTTC
CASSTRSPLLLGEQFF
>TRBV2|TRBJ1-5|-|-
TGTGCCAGCAAGCGGGAAAGCAATCAGCCCCAGCATTTT
CASKRESNQPQHF
>TRBV5-1|TRBJ2-3|TRBD1|-
TGCGCCAGCAGCGATCCCCAGGGGGCAGATACGCAGTATTTT
CASSDPQGADTQYF
>TRBV7-9|TRBJ2-7|-|-
TGTGCCAGCAGCTTTGGGGGCCGACTACCATCCTACGAGCAGTACTTC
CASSFGGRLPSYEQYF
>TRBV7-2|TRBJ2-5|TRBD1|-
TGTGCCAGCAGCTTAGCGCTGGGACAGGGGGCTGAGACCCAGTACTTC
CASSLALGQGAETQYF
>TRBV6-1|TRBJ2-7|-|-
TGTGCCAGCAGTGGTCACGGGGGATATGCCTACGAGCAGTACTTC
CASSGHGGYAYEQYF
>TRBV9|TRBJ2-7|TRBD2|-
TGTGCCAGCAGCGTAGGACTAGCGGGCTCCTACGAGCAGTACTTC
CASSVGLAGSYEQYF
>TRBV28|TRBJ2-3|-|-
TGTGCCAGCAACGATCCTAGCTCCGCAGATACGCAGTATTTT
CASNDPSSADTQYF
>TRBV21-1|TRBJ1-6|-|-
TGTGCCAGCTTCCCCTCCGGGACAGGGGAGTTCCTTATGGATTCACCCCTCCACTTT
CASFPSGTGEFLMDSPLHF
>TRBV11-2|TRBJ2-1|TRBD2|many
TGTGCCAGCTCGGGGGGAGGGGCCACTTCCTACAATGAGCAGTTCTTC
CASSGGGATSYNEQFF